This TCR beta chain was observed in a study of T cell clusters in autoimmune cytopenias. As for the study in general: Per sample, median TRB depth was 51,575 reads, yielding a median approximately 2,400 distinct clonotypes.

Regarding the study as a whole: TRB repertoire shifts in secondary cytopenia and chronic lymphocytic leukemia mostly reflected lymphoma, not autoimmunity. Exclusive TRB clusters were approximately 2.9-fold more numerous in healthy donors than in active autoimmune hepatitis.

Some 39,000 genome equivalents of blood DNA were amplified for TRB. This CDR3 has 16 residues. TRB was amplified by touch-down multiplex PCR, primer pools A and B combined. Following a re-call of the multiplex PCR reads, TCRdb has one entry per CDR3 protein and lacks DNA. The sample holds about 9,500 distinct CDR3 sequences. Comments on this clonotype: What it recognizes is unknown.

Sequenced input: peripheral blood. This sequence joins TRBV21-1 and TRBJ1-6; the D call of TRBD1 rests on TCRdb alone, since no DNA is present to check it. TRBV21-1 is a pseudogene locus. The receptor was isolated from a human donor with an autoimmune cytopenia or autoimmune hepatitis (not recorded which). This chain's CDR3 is CASSRRTADYNSPLHF.